This TCR beta chain was documented in a study of monozygotic twins with inflammatory bowel disease. Broader study findings: IBD patients showed reduced TCRbeta diversity (inverse Simpson) versus healthy co-twins. Relative clonotype sharing with others was diminished in IBD patients versus healthy twins, particularly with disease activity.

Collection yielded 2.5 to 3 ml of blood per donor. Notes on this clonotype: Antigen specificity is unknown.

TCRdb re-called the 5' RACE reads and shows each CDR3 protein once, DNA omitted. The sample data list roughly 300,000 distinct CDR3 sequences. CDR1 is LGHNA, CDR2 YSLEER, per germline. The CDR3 has 14 amino acids. V gene TRBV4-3 combines with J gene TRBJ2-3; the TRBD2 assignment by TCRdb is unverifiable without DNA. The receptor was derived from a human donor with ulcerative colitis or Crohn's disease, or a healthy co-twin of an affected twin (not recorded which). The sequencing sample was made of blood. Here the CDR3 reads CASSLLAATDTQYF.